This T cell receptor (beta chain) is from a study of cytomegalovirus exposure and HLA in healthy donors. A word on this clone: Its antigen is undetermined.

The PCR employed 60 Vbeta primers together with 13 Jbeta primers. Repertoires were generated with immunoSEQ multiplex PCR, while TCRdb's copy carries only in-frame clones and drops some. This sample has 150,000 to 200,000 clones; over 75% occur once, and the top ten carry about 1.7%. V lost 10 bases, J lost 3 bases, and 19 bases lay in between. Looked up from germline, CDR1 is MNHNS and CDR2 is SASEGT. This CDR3 has 14 amino acids. Study-level points and caveats: Among TCR beta chains, those listed as cytomegalovirus-associated numbered about 160.

The chain uses TRBV6-1 and TRBJ2-7, with D possibly being TRBD2 (6 bases). Sequencing was performed on PBMCs. The TCR comes from a man younger than 35 in good health and CMV-seronegative. The CDR3 nucleotides are TGTGCCACCACCCGGACTAACGGGAGCTACGAGCAGTACTTC. The encoded protein is CATTRTNGSYEQYF.